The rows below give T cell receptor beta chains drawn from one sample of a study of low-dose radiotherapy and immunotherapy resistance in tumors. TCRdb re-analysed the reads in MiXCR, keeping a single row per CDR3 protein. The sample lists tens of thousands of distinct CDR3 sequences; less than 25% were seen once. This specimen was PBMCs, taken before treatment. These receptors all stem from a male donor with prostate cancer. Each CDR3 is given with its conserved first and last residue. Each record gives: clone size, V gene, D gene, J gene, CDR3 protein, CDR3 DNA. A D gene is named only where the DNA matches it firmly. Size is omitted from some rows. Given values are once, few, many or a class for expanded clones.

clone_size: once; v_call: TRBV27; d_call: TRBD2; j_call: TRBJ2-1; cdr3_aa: CASSLSAGGPVNEQFF; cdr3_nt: TGTGCCAGCAGTTTATCTGCGGGAGGGCCCGTGAATGAGCAGTTCTTC
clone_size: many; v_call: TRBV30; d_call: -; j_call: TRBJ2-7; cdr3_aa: CAWSLSFYEQYF; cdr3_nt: TGTGCCTGGAGTCTCTCCTTCTACGAGCAGTACTTC
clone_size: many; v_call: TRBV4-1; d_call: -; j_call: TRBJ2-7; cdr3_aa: CASSQGSVTYEQYF; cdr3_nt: TGCGCCAGCAGCCAAGGGAGCGTCACCTACGAGCAGTACTTC
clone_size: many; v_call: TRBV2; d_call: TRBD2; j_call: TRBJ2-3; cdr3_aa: CASKSAGTTDTQYF; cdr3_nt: TGTGCCAGCAAGTCAGCGGGAACCACAGATACGCAGTATTTT
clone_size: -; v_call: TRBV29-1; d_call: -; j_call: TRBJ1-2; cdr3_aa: CSVPGPNYGYTF; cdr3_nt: TGCAGCGTTCCGGGGCCCAACTATGGCTACACCTTC
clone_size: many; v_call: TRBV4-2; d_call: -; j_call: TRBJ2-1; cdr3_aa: CASSPPNNEQFF; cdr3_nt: TGTGCCAGCAGCCCGCCTAACAATGAGCAGTTCTTC
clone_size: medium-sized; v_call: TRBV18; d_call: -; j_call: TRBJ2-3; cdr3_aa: CASSPRSARTDTQYF; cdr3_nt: TGTGCCAGCTCACCCAGGAGCGCCCGCACAGATACGCAGTATTTT
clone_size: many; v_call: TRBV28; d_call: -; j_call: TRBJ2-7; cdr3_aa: CAESTRFYEQYF; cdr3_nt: TGTGCCGAAAGTACAAGGTTTTACGAGCAGTACTTC
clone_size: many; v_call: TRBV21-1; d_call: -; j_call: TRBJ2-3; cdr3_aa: CASSKSGKRGTPTDTQYF; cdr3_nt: TGTGCCAGCAGCAAATCGGGCAAACGAGGGACCCCCACAGATACGCAGTATTTT
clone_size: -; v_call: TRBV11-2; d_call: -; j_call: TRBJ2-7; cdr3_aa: CASSRGLGGLEQYF; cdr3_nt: TGTGCCAGCAGCCGCGGACTAGGGGGATTGGAGCAGTACTTC
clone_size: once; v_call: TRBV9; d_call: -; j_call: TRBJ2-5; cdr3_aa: CASSVGGVPETQYF; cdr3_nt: TGTGCCAGCAGCGTAGGGGGGGTGCCAGAGACCCAGTACTTC
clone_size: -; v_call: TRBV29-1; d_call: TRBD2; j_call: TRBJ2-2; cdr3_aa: CSVGGGTTGELFF; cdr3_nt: TGCAGCGTGGGGGGGGGTACCACCGGGGAGCTGTTTTTT
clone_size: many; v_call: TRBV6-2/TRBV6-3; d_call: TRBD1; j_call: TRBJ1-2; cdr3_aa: CASSRGQRNYGYTF; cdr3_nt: TGTGCCAGCAGTAGGGGACAGAGAAACTATGGCTACACCTTC
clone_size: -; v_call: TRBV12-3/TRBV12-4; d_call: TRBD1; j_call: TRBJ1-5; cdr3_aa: CASSFIGTGDSNQPQHF; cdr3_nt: TGTGCCAGCAGTTTCATTGGGACAGGGGATAGCAATCAGCCCCAGCATTTT
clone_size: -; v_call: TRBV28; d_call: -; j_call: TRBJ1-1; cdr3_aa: CASSSHRATEAFF; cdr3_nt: TGTGCCAGCAGTTCGCACAGGGCCACTGAAGCTTTCTTT
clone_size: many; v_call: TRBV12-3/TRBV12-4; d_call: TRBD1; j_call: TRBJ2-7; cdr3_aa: CASRPGQVGRYEQYF; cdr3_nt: TGTGCCAGCAGACCCGGACAGGTCGGTCGCTACGAGCAGTACTTC
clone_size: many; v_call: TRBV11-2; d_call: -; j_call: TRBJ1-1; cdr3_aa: CASSLDLASEAFF; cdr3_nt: TGTGCCAGCAGCTTAGATCTGGCCTCTGAAGCTTTCTTT
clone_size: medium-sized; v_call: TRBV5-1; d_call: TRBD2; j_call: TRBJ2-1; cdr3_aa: CASSWTSGRAGYNEQFF; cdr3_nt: TGCGCCAGCAGCTGGACTAGCGGGAGGGCGGGGTACAATGAGCAGTTCTTC
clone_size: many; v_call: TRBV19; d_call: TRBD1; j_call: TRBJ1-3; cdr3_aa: CASSTQGGLSGNTIYF; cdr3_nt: TGTGCCAGTAGTACGCAGGGGGGACTGTCTGGAAACACCATATATTTT
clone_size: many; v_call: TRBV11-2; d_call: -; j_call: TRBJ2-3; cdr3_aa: CASSMEGVGDTQYF; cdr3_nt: TGTGCCAGCAGCATGGAGGGGGTAGGAGATACGCAGTATTTT
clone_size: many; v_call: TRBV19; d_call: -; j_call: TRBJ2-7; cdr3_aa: CASSIDGSYEQYF; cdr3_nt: TGTGCCAGTAGTATAGACGGGTCCTACGAGCAGTACTTC
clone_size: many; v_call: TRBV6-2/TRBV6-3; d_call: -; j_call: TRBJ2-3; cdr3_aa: CASSPKIVDTQYF; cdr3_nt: TGTGCCAGCAGTCCGAAGATTGTAGATACGCAGTATTTT
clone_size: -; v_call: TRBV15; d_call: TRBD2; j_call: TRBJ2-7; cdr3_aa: CATSRDKGRGREQYF; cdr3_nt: TGTGCCACCAGCAGAGATAAAGGGAGGGGCCGGGAGCAGTACTTC
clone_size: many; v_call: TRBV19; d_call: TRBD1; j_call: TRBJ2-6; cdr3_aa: CASSIGQGRAGANVLTF; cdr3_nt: TGTGCCAGTAGTATTGGACAGGGGCGGGCTGGGGCCAACGTCCTGACTTTC
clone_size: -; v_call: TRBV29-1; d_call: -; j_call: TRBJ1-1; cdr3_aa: CSFRDNQNTEAFF; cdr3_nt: TGCAGCTTCCGGGACAACCAGAACACTGAAGCTTTCTTT
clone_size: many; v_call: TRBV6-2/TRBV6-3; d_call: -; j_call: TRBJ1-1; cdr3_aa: CASSNRVNTEAFF; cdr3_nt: TGTGCCAGCAGTAACAGGGTTAACACTGAAGCTTTCTTT
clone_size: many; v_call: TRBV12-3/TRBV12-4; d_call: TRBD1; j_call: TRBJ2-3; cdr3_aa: CASSSTGGSGDTQYF; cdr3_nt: TGTGCCAGCAGTTCCACAGGGGGCAGCGGAGATACGCAGTATTTT
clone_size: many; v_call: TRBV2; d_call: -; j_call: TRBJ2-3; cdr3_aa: CASSRLVTDTQYF; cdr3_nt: TGTGCCAGCAGTCGACTAGTCACAGATACGCAGTATTTT
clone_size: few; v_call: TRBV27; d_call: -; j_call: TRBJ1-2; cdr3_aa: CASSSLLSGYTF; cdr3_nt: TGTGCCAGCAGTTCGCTGCTTTCCGGCTACACCTTC
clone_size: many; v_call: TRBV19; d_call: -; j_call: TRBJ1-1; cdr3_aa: CASSPGIRAGRTEAFF; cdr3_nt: TGTGCCAGTAGTCCTGGGATCCGCGCGGGCCGCACTGAAGCTTTCTTT
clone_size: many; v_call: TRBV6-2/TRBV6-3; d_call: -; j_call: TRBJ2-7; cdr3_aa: CASSSSGAGRSYEQYF; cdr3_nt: TGTGCCAGCAGTTCGTCCGGGGCGGGAAGATCCTACGAGCAGTACTTC
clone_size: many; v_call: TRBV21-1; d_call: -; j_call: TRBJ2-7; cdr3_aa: CASSPRGPSYEQYF; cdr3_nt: TGTGCCAGCAGCCCTCGGGGCCCCTCCTACGAGCAGTACTTC
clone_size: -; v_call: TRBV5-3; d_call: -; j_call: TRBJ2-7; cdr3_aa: CASSSGLRSYEQYF; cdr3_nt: TGTGCCAGCAGCTCCGGACTGCGGTCCTACGAGCAGTACTTC
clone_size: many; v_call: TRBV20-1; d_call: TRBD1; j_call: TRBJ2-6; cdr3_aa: CSAFPSHRGRIAGANVLTF; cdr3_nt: TGCAGTGCTTTCCCGTCGCACAGGGGGCGCATAGCTGGGGCCAACGTCCTGACTTTC
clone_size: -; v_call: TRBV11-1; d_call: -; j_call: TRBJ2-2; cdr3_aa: CASSFQGNTGELLF; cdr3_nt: TGTGCCAGCAGCTTTCAGGGGAACACTGGGGAGCTGCTTTTT
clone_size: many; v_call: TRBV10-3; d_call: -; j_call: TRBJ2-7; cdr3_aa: CAIRDSYEQYF; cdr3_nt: TGTGCCATCAGGGACAGCTACGAGCAGTACTTC
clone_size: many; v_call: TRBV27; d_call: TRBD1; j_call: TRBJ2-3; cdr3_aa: CASSPRDRHFTDTQYF; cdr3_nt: TGTGCCAGCAGTCCTAGGGACAGACACTTCACAGATACGCAGTATTTT
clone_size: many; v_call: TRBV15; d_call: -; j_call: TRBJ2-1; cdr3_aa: CATTPGASGMLEQFF; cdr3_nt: TGTGCCACCACACCAGGGGCTAGCGGAATGTTGGAGCAGTTCTTC
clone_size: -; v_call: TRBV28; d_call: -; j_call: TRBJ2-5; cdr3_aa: CASSLRGIGIAQYF; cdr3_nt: TGTGCCAGCAGTTTAAGGGGTATCGGTATTGCCCAGTACTTC
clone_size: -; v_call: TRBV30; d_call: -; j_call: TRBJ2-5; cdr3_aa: CAWSLAPETQYF; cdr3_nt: TGTGCCTGGAGTCTAGCCCCAGAGACCCAGTACTTC
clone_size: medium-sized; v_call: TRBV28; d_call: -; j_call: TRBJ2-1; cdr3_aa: CASSKPGLTEQFF; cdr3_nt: TGTGCCAGCAGCAAACCCGGACTCACCGAGCAGTTCTTC
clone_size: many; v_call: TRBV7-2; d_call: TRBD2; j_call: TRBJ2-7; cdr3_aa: CASSSRTSGSTYEQYF; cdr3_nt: TGTGCCAGCAGCTCTCGGACTAGCGGGAGCACCTACGAGCAGTACTTC
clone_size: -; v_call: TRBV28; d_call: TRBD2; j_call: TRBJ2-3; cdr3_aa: CASIPAGGRSDTQYF; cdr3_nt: TGTGCCAGCATTCCAGCGGGAGGTCGGTCAGATACGCAGTATTTT
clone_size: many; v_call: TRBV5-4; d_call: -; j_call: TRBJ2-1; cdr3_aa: CASSLKTAYNEQFF; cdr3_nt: TGTGCCAGCAGCTTGAAGACAGCCTACAATGAGCAGTTCTTC
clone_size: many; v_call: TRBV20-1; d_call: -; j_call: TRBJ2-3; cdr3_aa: CSVPGTDTQYF; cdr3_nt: TGCAGTGTCCCGGGGACAGATACGCAGTATTTT
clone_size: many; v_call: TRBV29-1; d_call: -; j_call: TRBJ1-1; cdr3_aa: CSGRENTEAFF; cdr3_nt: TGCAGCGGAAGAGAAAACACTGAAGCTTTCTTT
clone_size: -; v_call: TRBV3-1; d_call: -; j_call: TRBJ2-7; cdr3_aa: CASSQVREPYEQYF; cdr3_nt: TGTGCCAGCAGCCAAGTTCGGGAGCCATACGAGCAGTACTTC
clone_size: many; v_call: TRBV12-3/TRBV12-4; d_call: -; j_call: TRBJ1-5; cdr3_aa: CASSQQGGSNQPQHF; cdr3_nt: TGTGCCAGCAGTCAACAGGGAGGGAGCAATCAGCCCCAGCATTTT
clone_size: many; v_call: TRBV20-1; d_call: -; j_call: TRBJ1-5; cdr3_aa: CSAREQGMSNQPQHF; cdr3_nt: TGCAGTGCCCGAGAACAGGGAATGAGCAATCAGCCCCAGCATTTT
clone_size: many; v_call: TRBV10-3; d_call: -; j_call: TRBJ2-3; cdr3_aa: CAISEVSTDTQYF; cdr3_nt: TGTGCCATCAGTGAGGTTAGCACAGATACGCAGTATTTT
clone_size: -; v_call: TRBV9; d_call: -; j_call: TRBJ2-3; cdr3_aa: CASSLRTVGTDTQYF; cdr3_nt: TGTGCCAGCAGCCTAAGGACGGTGGGCACAGATACGCAGTATTTT
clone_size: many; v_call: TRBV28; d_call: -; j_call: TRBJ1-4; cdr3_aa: CASSLFSGGEKLFF; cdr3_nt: TGTGCCAGCAGTTTATTCTCGGGTGGTGAAAAACTGTTTTTT
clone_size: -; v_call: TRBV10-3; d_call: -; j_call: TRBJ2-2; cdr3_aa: CAITPGDTNTGELFF; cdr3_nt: TGTGCCATCACCCCGGGGGACACTAACACCGGGGAGCTGTTTTTT
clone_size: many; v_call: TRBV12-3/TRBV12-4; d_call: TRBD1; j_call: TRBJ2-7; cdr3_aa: CASSSDRESYEQYF; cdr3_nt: TGTGCCAGCAGTTCGGACAGGGAGTCCTACGAGCAGTACTTC
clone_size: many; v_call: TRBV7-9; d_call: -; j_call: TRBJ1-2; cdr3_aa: CASSLGVYGYTF; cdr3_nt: TGTGCCAGCAGCTTAGGAGTCTATGGCTACACCTTC